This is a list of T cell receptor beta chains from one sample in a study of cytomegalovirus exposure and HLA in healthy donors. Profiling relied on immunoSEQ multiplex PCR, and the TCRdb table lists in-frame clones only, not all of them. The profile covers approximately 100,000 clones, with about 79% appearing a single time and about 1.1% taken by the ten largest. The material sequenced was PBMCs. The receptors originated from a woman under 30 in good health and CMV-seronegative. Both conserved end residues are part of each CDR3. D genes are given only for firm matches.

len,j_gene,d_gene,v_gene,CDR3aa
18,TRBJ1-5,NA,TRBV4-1,CASSQVGPGAGQGQPQHF
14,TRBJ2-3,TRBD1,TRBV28,CASSFDRGRDTQYF
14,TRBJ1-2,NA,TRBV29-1,CSVAEESTNYGYTF
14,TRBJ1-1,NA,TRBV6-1,CASSLILGLAEAFF
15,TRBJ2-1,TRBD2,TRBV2,CASRVGTSGYNEQFF
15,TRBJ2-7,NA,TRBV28,CASSLLLATSYEQYF
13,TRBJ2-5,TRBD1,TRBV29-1,CSTRGQAGETQYF
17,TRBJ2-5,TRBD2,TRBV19,CASSYQAGGLPQETQYF
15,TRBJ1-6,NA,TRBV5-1,CASRSGQGYNSPLHF
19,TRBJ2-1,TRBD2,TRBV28,CASSLSRRFPREGLNEQFF
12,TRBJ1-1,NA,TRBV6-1,CASIGHVTEAFF
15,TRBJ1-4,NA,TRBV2,CASSVEYGDNEKLFF
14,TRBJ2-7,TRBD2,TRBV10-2,CASSLAGVPYEQHF